This T cell receptor beta chain was obtained from a study of technical replicates of blood from a few donors. J was trimmed by 3 bases and V by 5 bases; bases with no gene match: 3. This CDR3 comprises 13 residues. CDR1 is SGHNT and CDR2 is YENEEA in the germline V gene. Clones were sequenced by immunoSEQ multiplex PCR, and TCRdb holds only the in-frame ones, with some missing. The sample includes approximately 51,000 clones, over 85% of them seen just once. The rearrangement uses TRBV11-3 and TRBJ2-5, with 7 bases fitting TRBD1. The TCR comes from a human donor in good health. Some clones in this sample may be carry-over from other donors' samples. Sequences were obtained from PBMCs. The chain's CDR3 is CASSAGTEETQYF. The CDR3 DNA follows: TGTGCCAGCAGCGCCGGGACAGAAGAGACCCAGTACTTC.